The next 32 T cell receptor beta chains were all read from a single sample in a study of T cell repertoires in aging, cancer and after chemotherapy. A mixed TRB-A/B primer pool amplified rearranged TRB by multiplex touch-down PCR. One entry per CDR3 protein results from TCRdb running MiXCR on the multiplex PCR reads. This table holds approximately 20,000 distinct CDR3 sequences, roughly two fifths found once. TCR beta rearrangements were amplified from peripheral blood genomic DNA. The sequenced material came from blood. The receptors stem from a human donor with a solid tumor.

A few counts support this clonotype. The J gene is TRBJ2-1, the V gene TRBV6-1, with 8 positions matching TRBD2. From germline, CDR1 is MNHNS and CDR2 SASEGT. Germline trimming cut 6 bases from V and 4 bases from J; bases unmatched to any gene: 2. The CDR3 extends over 13 amino acids. The DNA for the CDR3 is TGTGCCAGCAGACTAGCGGTATACAATGAGCAGTTCTTC. It encodes CASRLAVYNEQFF.

The chain joins TRBV24-1 to TRBJ1-1, with D hard to call. V was clipped by 2 bases and J by 0 bases, with 3 bases between them. CDR1 is KGHDR and CDR2 is SFDVKD in the germline V gene. The CDR3 loop spans 13 amino acids. As DNA, the CDR3 is TGTGCCACCAGTGATTCAGTGAACACTGAAGCTTTCTTT. Protein sequence: CATSDSVNTEAFF.

This sequence joins TRBV18 and TRBJ1-2; TRBD1 matches 8 bases. This CDR3 has 15 amino acids. Germline V gene lookup returns CDR1 KGHSH and CDR2 LQKENI. The V segment lost 5 bases and the J segment 4 bases; nucleotides outside the gene matches: 9. The CDR3 reads CASSSDRGIFYGYTF. CDR3 in DNA: TGTGCCAGCTCAAGCGACAGGGGCATATTCTATGGCTACACCTTC.

V usage is TRBV4-1 and J usage is TRBJ2-2; D gene uncertain. V gave up 0 bases and J gave up 3 bases, with 8 bases separating them. Per germline, CDR1 MGHRA and CDR2 YSYEKL. The CDR3 consists of 15 residues. The CDR3: CASSQEGQHTGELFF. CDR3 nucleotides: TGCGCCAGCAGCCAAGAAGGCCAACACACCGGGGAGCTGTTTTTT.

This clonotype has a handful of counts. The genes are TRBV6-2 or TRBV6-3 and TRBJ1-1; D unclear. The V end lost 2 bases, the J end lost 3 bases, and 10 bases lay between the germline ends. Germline V gene lookup returns CDR1 MNHEY and CDR2 SVGEGT. CDR3 size: 14 residues. DNA for the CDR3: TGTGCCAGCAGTTACATGCCATTGGACACTGAAGCTTTCTTT. As protein: CASSYMPLDTEAFF.

This chain joins TRBV14 and TRBJ2-2; D possibly uses TRBD1 or TRBD2 (5 bases each). V was pared by 4 bases and J by 7 bases, with 16 bases between. Looked up from germline, CDR1 is SGHDN and CDR2 is FVKESK. The CDR3 sequence is 15 residues long. The CDR3 sequence is CASSPYGTSGGELFF. The CDR3 DNA reads TGTGCCAGCAGCCCTTATGGGACCTCAGGCGGGGAGCTGTTTTTT.

This clonotype was counted a few times. The rearrangement joins TRBV15 to TRBJ2-1; unclear D gene. CDR3 length: 12 amino acids. Germline V gene data show CDR1 as LNHNV and CDR2 as YYDKDF (reference sequence). Trimming shortened V by 5 bases and J by 7 bases, and 9 bases separated the two germline ends. The CDR3 nucleotides read TGTGCCACCAGCCCGGGCCTGAATGAGCAGTTCTTC. Protein product: CATSPGLNEQFF.

The J gene is TRBJ2-7, the V gene TRBV11-2; the match to TRBD2 covers 10 bases. Per the germline V gene, CDR1 is SGHAT and CDR2 is FQNNGV. Germline trimming cut 3 bases from V and 2 bases from J; bases unmatched to any gene: 4. This CDR3 has 15 residues. The CDR3 loop is CASSFGLAAAYEQYF. In DNA, the CDR3 is TGTGCCAGCAGCTTTGGACTAGCGGCCGCCTACGAGCAGTACTTC.

The rearrangement links TRBV6-2 or TRBV6-3 to TRBJ2-3; D gene uncertain. The CDR3 has 12 amino acids. Germline V gene data show CDR1 as MNHEY and CDR2 as SVGEGT. V shed 8 bases and J shed 2 bases, with 8 bases lying between them. The CDR3 loop is CASRETTDTQYF. Written as DNA, the CDR3 is TGTGCCAGCCGAGAGACCACAGATACGCAGTATTTT.

This clonotype appeared a single time. The junction does not match germline at one end; this may be a read error. The rearrangement uses TRBV7-2 and TRBJ1-4, with a tentative D call TRBD1 (5 bases). This CDR3 has 12 amino acids. CDR1 SGHTA and CDR2 FQGNSA come from the germline V gene. In DNA form, the CDR3 reads TGTGCCAGCAGTTTAGGGGCCGGCAAACTGTTTTTT. Amino acids: CASSLGAGKLFF.

The CDR3 DNA reads TGTGCCAGCAGTTTTCTGGCGGGATATGATAATGAGCAGTTCTTC. Translation: CASSFLAGYDNEQFF. V usage is TRBV12-3 or TRBV12-4 and J usage is TRBJ2-1, with TRBD2 as a possible D gene (6 bases). The CDR3 length is 15 residues. Trimming stripped 3 bases from V and 7 bases from J, with 16 bases between.

A few counts support this clonotype. The chain recombines TRBV6-2 or TRBV6-3 with TRBJ2-1; D may be TRBD1 (5 bases). CDR3 length: 16 residues. The germline gives CDR1 MNHEY, CDR2 SVGEGT. Trimming shortened V by 5 bases and J by 5 bases, and 19 bases separated the two germline ends. The CDR3 loop reads CASSPPLQDLHNEQFF. CDR3 nucleotide sequence: TGTGCCAGCAGTCCCCCCCTACAGGACCTACACAATGAGCAGTTCTTC.

V gene TRBV29-1 combines with J gene TRBJ1-1, with 9 positions matching TRBD1. Germline V gives CDR1 SQVTM, CDR2 ANQGSEA. The CDR3 consists of 15 residues. With V trimmed by 0 bases and J by 5 bases, 7 bases remained unmatched. The CDR3 region is CSVEDRQGGGTEAFF. As DNA, the CDR3 is TGCAGCGTTGAAGATCGACAGGGGGGGGGGACTGAAGCTTTCTTT. The full variable domain, in which reference TRBV29-1 and TRBJ1-1 provide the parts outside the CDR3, is SAVISQKPSRDICQRGTSLTIQCQVDSQVTMMFWYRQQPGQSLTLIATANQGSEATYESGFVIDKFPISRPNLTFSTLTVSNMSPEDSSIYLCSVEDRQGGGTEAFFGQGTRLTVV.

The gene calls are TRBV19 and TRBJ2-3; the D gene is possibly TRBD2 (7 bases). Trimming removed 3 bases from V and 2 bases from J, with 21 bases in between. Germline values: CDR1 LNHDA, CDR2 SQIVND (reference sequence). This CDR3 contains 18 residues. For the CDR3, the DNA is TGTGCCAGTAGTATGTTCGGGGACACTAGCGCCTTCACAGATACGCAGTATTTT. It is translated as CASSMFGDTSAFTDTQYF.

This clonotype was observed a few times. The chain uses TRBV10-3 and TRBJ2-5, with unresolved D. The V end was cut by 1 base, the J end by 0 bases, with 6 bases between. The CDR3 is 14 amino acids. CDR1 is ENHRY and CDR2 is SYGVKD in the germline V gene. The CDR3: CAISEFRHQETQYF. CDR3 sequence (DNA): TGTGCCATCAGTGAGTTTCGGCACCAAGAGACCCAGTACTTC.

This clonotype was seen only a few times. V is TRBV19 and J is TRBJ2-5; D perhaps matches TRBD2 (5 bases). CDR3 length: 14 amino acids. The germline V gene has CDR1 LNHDA and CDR2 SQIVND (reference sequence). Deletions cut 6 bases from V and 1 base from J, with 12 bases between. The CDR3 DNA is TGTGCCAGTAGCGGACTCTCATTCCAAGAGACCCAGTACTTC. Amino acids: CASSGLSFQETQYF. Filled out from reference TRBV19 and TRBJ2-5, the complete variable domain reads DGGITQSPKYLFRKEGQNVTLSCEQNLNHDAMYWYRQDPGQGLRLIYYSQIVNDFQKGDIAEGYSVSREKKESFPLTVTSAQKNPTAFYLCASSGLSFQETQYFGPGTRLLVL.

This clonotype is labeled medium-sized. V and J are TRBV19 and TRBJ2-1; the D gene is possibly TRBD1 (6 bases). Looked up from germline, CDR1 is LNHDA and CDR2 is SQIVND (reference sequence). This CDR3 is built from 14 residues. V was shortened by 3 bases and J by 6 bases, with 12 bases between the two germline ends. In nucleotides, the CDR3 is TGTGCCAGTAGTATCGGTCAGGGGCTCAATGAGCAGTTCTTC. Protein: CASSIGQGLNEQFF. The complete variable domain, with remaining parts taken from reference TRBV19 and TRBJ2-1, reads DGGITQSPKYLFRKEGQNVTLSCEQNLNHDAMYWYRQDPGQGLRLIYYSQIVNDFQKGDIAEGYSVSREKKESFPLTVTSAQKNPTAFYLCASSIGQGLNEQFFGPGTRLTVL.

Concerning this clonotype: The junction differs from germline at one of its ends, possibly a read error. The V call is TRBV6-1, the J call TRBJ1-5; D is unclear. The CDR3 has 12 amino acids. Germline values: CDR1 MNHNS, CDR2 SASEGT. The CDR3 here is CASSEGPGPMDF. In nucleotides, the CDR3 is TGTGCCAGCAGTGAAGGCCCAGGCCCTATGGATTTT.

In its sample, this clonotype is large. The chain couples TRBV19 to TRBJ2-5; D gene unclear. V lost 3 bases to trimming and J lost 2 bases, with 10 bases between them. This CDR3 contains 14 residues. From germline, CDR1 is LNHDA and CDR2 SQIVND (reference sequence). The CDR3 spells CASSISITQETQYF. The CDR3 nucleotides read TGTGCCAGTAGTATCTCTATAACTCAAGAGACCCAGTACTTC.

This clonotype was detected only a few times. The V and J genes are TRBV12-3 or TRBV12-4 and TRBJ1-2, with D maybe TRBD1 (6 bases). V lost 6 bases and J 0 bases, leaving 17 bases between the germline ends. This CDR3 is built from 16 residues. CDR3 bases: TGTGCCAGCAGCCATCTACTAGGGGGTGCTAACTATGGCTACACCTTC. Protein: CASSHLLGGANYGYTF.

This chain connects TRBV6-2 or TRBV6-3 to TRBJ2-7; no clear D. Between the trimmed V and J ends, which lost 5 bases and 3 bases, there was a span of 8 bases. The CDR3 is made up of 12 amino acids. Germline CDR1 MNHEY, CDR2 SVGEGT. This chain's CDR3 is CASSPQDYEQYF. The CDR3 DNA sequence: TGTGCCAGCAGTCCGCAGGACTACGAGCAGTACTTC.

The rearrangement uses TRBV7-2 and TRBJ2-1, with 10 bases aligning to TRBD1. Germline values: CDR1 SGHTA, CDR2 FQGNSA. The CDR3 has 14 amino acids. The trim removed 7 bases at V and 9 bases at J, leaving 9 bases unmatched. The CDR3 region is CASTDRGRGGEQFF. CDR3 nucleotide sequence: TGTGCCAGCACCGACAGGGGGCGAGGTGGTGAGCAGTTCTTC. The complete variable domain, with remaining parts taken from reference TRBV7-2 and TRBJ2-1, reads GAGVSQSPSNKVTEKGKDVELRCDPISGHTALYWYRQSLGQGLEFLIYFQGNSAPDKSGLPSDRFSAERTGGSVSTLTIQRTQQEDSAVYLCASTDRGRGGEQFFGPGTRLTVL.

The chain links TRBV12-3 or TRBV12-4 to TRBJ2-1; 8 bases align to TRBD1. The CDR3 length is 15 residues. Trimming took 6 bases from V and 5 from J; bases not matched to a gene: 9. Here the CDR3 reads CASRYLDRVDNEQFF. In DNA form, the CDR3 reads TGTGCCAGCAGATACCTGGACAGGGTCGACAATGAGCAGTTCTTC.

This clonotype was detected only a few times. The genes are TRBV29-1 and TRBJ2-7; 8 bases match TRBD1. This CDR3 has 13 residues. Germline trimming cut 6 bases from V and 2 bases from J; bases unmatched to any gene: 6. Germline values: CDR1 SQVTM, CDR2 ANQGSEA. The chain's CDR3 is CSVPGQAAYEQYF. For the CDR3, the DNA is TGCAGCGTCCCGGGACAGGCTGCCTACGAGCAGTACTTC.

The CDR3 coding sequence is TGTGCCAGCACCTCTCCGGACGGGGGGAAACCACCCCTCCACTTT. Amino acids: CASTSPDGGKPPLHF. V usage is TRBV5-4 and J usage is TRBJ1-6, with D perhaps TRBD1 (5 bases). CDR1 and CDR2 from the germline V gene are SGHNT and YYREEE (reference sequence). V lost 6 bases to trimming and J lost 11 bases, with 21 bases between them. CDR3 length: 15 residues.

The chain combines TRBV5-1 with TRBJ2-3; 13 bases are shared with TRBD2. The CDR3 consists of 16 residues. Germline V gene lookup returns CDR1 SGHRS and CDR2 YFSETQ. V lost 0 bases to trimming and J lost 4 bases; unmatched junction nucleotides: 2. The CDR3 here is CASSLGLAGGPDTQYF. CDR3 sequence (DNA): TGCGCCAGCAGCTTGGGACTAGCGGGGGGCCCAGATACGCAGTATTTT.

Concerning this clonotype itself: Its ends do not fully match the called genes, so a read error is possible. This chain connects TRBV29-1 to TRBJ1-1; TRBD1 is a possible D gene (6 bases). The CDR3 runs 13 residues. CDR1 SQVTM and CDR2 ANQGSEA come from the germline V gene. The CDR3 loop is CSVGTGFYTEVFF. The CDR3 DNA sequence: TGCAGCGTTGGAACAGGGTTTTACACTGAAGTTTTCTTT. The full variable domain, completed using reference TRBV29-1 and TRBJ1-1, is SAVISQKPSRDICQRGTSLTIQCQVDSQVTMMFWYRQQPGQSLTLIATANQGSEATYESGFVIDKFPISRPNLTFSTLTVSNMSPEDSSIYLCSVGTGFYTEVFFGQGTRLTVV.

The V call is TRBV12-3 or TRBV12-4, the J call TRBJ2-7; D possibly corresponds to TRBD1 (6 bases). V shed 6 bases and J shed 0 bases, with 12 bases lying between them. The CDR3 is 14 amino acids. CDR3 nucleotides: TGTGCCAGCAGCCCCCGGACAGTCTCCTACGAGCAGTACTTC. It codes for CASSPRTVSYEQYF.

This clonotype is labeled as medium-sized. This sequence joins TRBV29-1 and TRBJ1-2, with D perhaps TRBD1 (5 bases). The V and J ends lost 0 bases and 5 bases respectively, with 16 bases between them. The CDR3 runs 15 residues. Germline CDR1 reads SQVTM; CDR2 reads ANQGSEA. CDR3 bases: TGCAGCGTTGAAGAAGGGTTAGGGGTATCGTATGGCTACACCTTC. Protein: CSVEEGLGVSYGYTF. Complete variable domain (other parts from reference TRBV29-1 and TRBJ1-2): SAVISQKPSRDICQRGTSLTIQCQVDSQVTMMFWYRQQPGQSLTLIATANQGSEATYESGFVIDKFPISRPNLTFSTLTVSNMSPEDSSIYLCSVEEGLGVSYGYTFGSGTRLTVV.

A few counts support this clonotype. The chain links TRBV6-6 to TRBJ2-3; 7 nucleotides align to TRBD2. Trimming took 7 bases from V and 3 from J; bases not matched to a gene: 7. This CDR3 has 14 amino acids. The V gene's germline CDR1 is MNHNY and CDR2 SVGAGI (reference sequence). Here the CDR3 reads CASNLAVTTDTQYF. The CDR3 region has the DNA TGTGCCAGCAACCTAGCGGTGACGACAGATACGCAGTATTTT.

This clonotype was seen more than once but under ten times. This chain uses TRBV6-1 with TRBJ2-7, with 8 nucleotides matching TRBD2. The CDR3 runs 14 residues. Per the germline V gene, CDR1 is MNHNS and CDR2 is SASEGT. The J segment lost 6 bases and the V segment lost 6 bases, leaving 10 bases of the junction unmatched. As DNA, the CDR3 is TGTGCCAGCAGGGAACCGGGACTAGGGACCGAGCAGTACTTC. Encoded protein: CASREPGLGTEQYF.

This chain links TRBV6-2 or TRBV6-3 with TRBJ2-3, with D unresolved. The CDR3 has 12 amino acids. Trimming took 5 bases from V and 2 from J, leaving 5 bases between them. Germline V gene lookup returns CDR1 MNHEY and CDR2 SVGEGT. CDR3 nucleotides: TGTGCCAGCAGTCCCTACACAGATACGCAGTATTTT. Translating gives CASSPYTDTQYF.